This T cell receptor beta chain was documented in a study of Graves' ophthalmopathy and Graves' hyperthyroidism. Orbital computed tomography, thyroid ultrasound, TRAb, serum thyroxine and clinical symptoms formed the basis of diagnosis. Researchers took RNA transcripts and amplified TCR beta CDR3 regions from them. The first round was an RT-PCR with HTBI primers, and the second round was a multiplex PCR. TCRdb redid the calling of the multiplex PCR reads with MiXCR, one entry per CDR3 protein. The sample lists over a million distinct CDR3 sequences; about two fifths were seen once. This clonotype was detected a few times. Germline values: CDR1 LNHDA, CDR2 SQIVND (reference sequence). This CDR3 is built from 16 residues. The V and J ends lost 4 bases and 0 bases respectively, with 13 bases between them.

The J gene is TRBJ1-3, the V gene TRBV19; no definite D call. Sample: peripheral blood or thyroid tissue (not recorded which). The receptor was isolated from an adult man with Graves' hyperthyroidism. In DNA, the CDR3 is TGTGCCAGTAGTAAAGAGGAGATTTTCTCTGGAAACACCATATATTTT. This encodes CASSKEEIFSGNTIYF.